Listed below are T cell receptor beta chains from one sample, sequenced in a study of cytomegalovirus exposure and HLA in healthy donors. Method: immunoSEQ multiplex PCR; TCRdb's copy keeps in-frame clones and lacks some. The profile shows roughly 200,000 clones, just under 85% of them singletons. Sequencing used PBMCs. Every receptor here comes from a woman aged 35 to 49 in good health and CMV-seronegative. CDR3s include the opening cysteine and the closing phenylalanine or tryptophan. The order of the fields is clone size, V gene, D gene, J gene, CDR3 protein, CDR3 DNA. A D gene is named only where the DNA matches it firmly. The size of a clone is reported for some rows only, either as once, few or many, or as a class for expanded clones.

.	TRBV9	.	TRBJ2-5	CASSVATGLGQETQYF	TGTGCCAGCAGCGTAGCTACCGGACTAGGACAGGAGACCCAGTACTTC
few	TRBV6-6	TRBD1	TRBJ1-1	CASRPGQGASWVEAFF	TGTGCCAGCAGACCGGGACAGGGGGCGTCGTGGGTTGAAGCTTTCTTT
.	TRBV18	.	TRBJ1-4	CASSPRGGKTGNEKLFF	TGTGCCAGCTCACCTCGGGGGGGCAAGACGGGGAATGAAAAACTGTTTTTT
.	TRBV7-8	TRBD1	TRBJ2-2	CASSLSGGELFF	TGTGCCAGCAGCTTATCAGGGGGAGAGCTGTTTTTT
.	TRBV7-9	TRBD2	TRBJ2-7	CSSSPGTSGYEQYF	TGTTCCAGCAGCCCCGGGACTAGCGGGTACGAGCAGTACTTC
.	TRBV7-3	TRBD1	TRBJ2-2	CASSSGQGGTGELFF	TGTGCCAGCAGCTCCGGACAGGGGGGCACCGGGGAGCTGTTTTTT
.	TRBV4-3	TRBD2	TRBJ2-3	CASSRGGRTDTQYF	TGCGCCAGCAGCCGGGGGGGACGGACAGATACGCAGTATTTT
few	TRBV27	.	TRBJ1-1	CASSLRAYTEAFF	TGTGCCAGCAGTTTACGTGCGTACACTGAAGCTTTCTTT
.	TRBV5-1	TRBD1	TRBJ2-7	CASRVGTGVNEQYF	TGCGCCAGCAGGGTCGGGACAGGGGTGAACGAGCAGTACTTC
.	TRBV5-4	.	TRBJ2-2	CASTHNANTGELFF	TGTGCCAGCACACACAACGCGAACACCGGGGAGCTGTTTTTT
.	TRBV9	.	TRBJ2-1	CASSLRSFAEQFF	TGTGCCAGCAGCCTCCGGTCTTTTGCTGAGCAGTTCTTC
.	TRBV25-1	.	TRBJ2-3	CASSSSWDTDTQYF	TGTGCCAGCAGTTCTAGCTGGGACACAGATACGCAGTATTTT
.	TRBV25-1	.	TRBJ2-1	CASSGNVETQFF	TGTGCCAGCAGCGGGAATGTGGAGACCCAGTTCTTC
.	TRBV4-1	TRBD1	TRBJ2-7	CASSQAPDRLGSAGAYEQYF	TGCGCCAGCAGCCAAGCTCCGGACAGGTTAGGAAGTGCGGGCGCCTACGAGCAGTACTTC
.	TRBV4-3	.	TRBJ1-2	CASSQDWPRGNGYTF	TGCGCCAGCAGCCAAGATTGGCCAAGGGGAAATGGCTACACCTTC
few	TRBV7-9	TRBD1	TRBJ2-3	CASSLGDRDTQYF	TGTGCCAGCAGCTTAGGGGACAGGGATACGCAGTATTTT
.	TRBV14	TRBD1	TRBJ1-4	CASSSGTVNEKLFF	TGTGCCAGCAGCTCCGGGACAGTTAATGAAAAACTGTTTTTT
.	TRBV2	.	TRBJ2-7	CASSGSRGYEQYF	TGTGCCAGCAGTGGATCCAGGGGCTACGAGCAGTACTTC
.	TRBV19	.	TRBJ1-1	CASSRDWGRDTEAFF	TGTGCCAGTAGTAGGGACTGGGGAAGGGACACTGAAGCTTTCTTT